These 9 T cell receptor beta chains were all obtained from the same sample, sequenced in a study of T cells expressing NK-cell markers. For each CDR3 protein, TCRdb gives one entry from its re-call of the 5' RACE reads, without DNA. The data show fewer than 25,000 distinct CDR3 sequences, and the top ten clones hold roughly three fifths. Sequenced input: blood T cells: a sorted CD56 or NKG2C T cell subset, CD4+ or CD8+ T cells, or bulk PBMC T cells (not recorded which). Receptor source: a man aged 18-70 years in good health.

This clonotype is classed as medium-sized by frequency. The chain links TRBV6-4 to TRBJ2-1; TCRdb selects TRBD1, and the lack of DNA leaves this call unchecked. Per the germline V gene, CDR1 is MRHNA and CDR2 is SNTAGT. The CDR3 loop spans 15 amino acids. The CDR3 sequence: CASSDKEGAHNEQFF.

V gene TRBV28 combines with J gene TRBJ2-1. Germline values: CDR1 MDHEN, CDR2 SYDVKM. The CDR3 runs 13 residues. CDR3 in amino acids: CASSLQSNNEQFF.

This chain connects TRBV7-2 to TRBJ2-7. CDR1 is SGHTA, CDR2 FQGNSA, per germline. The length of the CDR3 is 15 residues. The chain's CDR3 is CASSSTTGGPYEQYF.

The genes are TRBV5-1 and TRBJ2-5; TCRdb returns TRBD1, unconfirmable since there is no DNA. CDR1 and CDR2 (germline): SGHRS, YFSETQ. CDR3 length equals 15 residues. The CDR3 loop reads CASSLGIRGRETQYF.

The chain combines TRBV21-1 with TRBJ2-7. TRBV21-1 is a listed pseudogene. CDR3 length equals 14 residues. Here the CDR3 reads CASTRHGLSHEQYF.

This sequence joins TRBV27 and TRBJ1-2; TCRdb names TRBD1, which stays unverified in the absence of DNA. CDR1 MNHEY and CDR2 SMNVEV come from the germline V gene (reference sequence). This CDR3 spans 17 amino acids. CDR3 amino acids: CASSRIARVGSDYGYTF.

The rearrangement uses TRBV28 and TRBJ2-3; without DNA, the TCRdb call of TRBD2 cannot be checked. The CDR3 loop spans 14 amino acids. Germline values: CDR1 MDHEN, CDR2 SYDVKM. The CDR3: CASSLRGGPDTQYF.

The rearrangement links TRBV4-3 to TRBJ2-2; TCRdb selects TRBD1, and the lack of DNA leaves this call unchecked. Germline assignment: CDR1 LGHNA and CDR2 YSLEER. The CDR3 runs to 16 residues. CDR3 residues: CASSPLGQGYTGELFF.

This chain links TRBV18 with TRBJ2-1. Germline V gene data show CDR1 as KGHSH and CDR2 as LQKENI. CDR3 size: 12 residues. The chain's CDR3 is CASSPPGVEQFF.